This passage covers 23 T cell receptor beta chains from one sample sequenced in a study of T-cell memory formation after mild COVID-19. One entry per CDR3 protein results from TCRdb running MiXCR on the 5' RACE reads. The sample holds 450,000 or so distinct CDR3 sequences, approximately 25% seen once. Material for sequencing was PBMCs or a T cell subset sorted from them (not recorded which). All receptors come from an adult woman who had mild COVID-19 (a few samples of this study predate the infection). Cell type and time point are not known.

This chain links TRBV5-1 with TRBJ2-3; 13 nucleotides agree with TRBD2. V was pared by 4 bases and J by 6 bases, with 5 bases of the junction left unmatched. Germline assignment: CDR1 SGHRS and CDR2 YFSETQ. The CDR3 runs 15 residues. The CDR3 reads CASSRTSGRGDTQYF. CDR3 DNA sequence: TGCGCCAGCAGCAGGACTAGCGGGAGAGGTGATACGCAGTATTTT.

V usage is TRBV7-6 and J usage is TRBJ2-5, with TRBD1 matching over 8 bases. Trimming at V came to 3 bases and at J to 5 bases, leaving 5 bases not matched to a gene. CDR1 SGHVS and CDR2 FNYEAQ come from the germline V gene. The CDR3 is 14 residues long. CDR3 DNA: TGTGCCAGCAGCTTTGGGGACAGGCTGGAGACCCAGTACTTC. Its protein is CASSFGDRLETQYF.

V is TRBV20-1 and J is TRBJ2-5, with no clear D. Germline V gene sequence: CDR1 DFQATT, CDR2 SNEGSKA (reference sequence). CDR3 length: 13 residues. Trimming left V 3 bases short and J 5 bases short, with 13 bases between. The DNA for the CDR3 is TGCAGTGCTAGGCGGCCGGGTCTGGAGACCCAGTACTTC. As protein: CSARRPGLETQYF.

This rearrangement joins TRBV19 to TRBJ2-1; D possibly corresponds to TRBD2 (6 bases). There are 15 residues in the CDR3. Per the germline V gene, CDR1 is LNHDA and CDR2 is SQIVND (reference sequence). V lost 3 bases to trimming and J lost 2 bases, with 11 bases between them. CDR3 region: CASSMRRGPYNEQFF. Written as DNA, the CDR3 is TGTGCCAGTAGTATGAGGAGGGGACCCTACAATGAGCAGTTCTTC. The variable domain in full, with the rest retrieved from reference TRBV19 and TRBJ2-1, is DGGITQSPKYLFRKEGQNVTLSCEQNLNHDAMYWYRQDPGQGLRLIYYSQIVNDFQKGDIAEGYSVSREKKESFPLTVTSAQKNPTAFYLCASSMRRGPYNEQFFGPGTRLTVL.

CDR3 residues: CASMAPPRYEQYF. The CDR3 region has the DNA TGCGCCAGCATGGCCCCTCCCCGCTACGAGCAGTACTTC. J is TRBJ2-7 and V is TRBV5-1; no clear D. Germline V gives CDR1 SGHRS, CDR2 YFSETQ. Deletions cut 6 bases from V and 3 bases from J, with 13 bases between. The length of the CDR3 is 13 residues. Looking up the rest from reference TRBV5-1 and TRBJ2-7 gives the full variable domain: KAGVTQTPRYLIKTRGQQVTLSCSPISGHRSVSWYQQTPGQGLQFLFEYFSETQRNKGNFPGRFSGRQFSNSRSEMNVSTLELGDSALYLCASMAPPRYEQYFGPGTRLTVT.

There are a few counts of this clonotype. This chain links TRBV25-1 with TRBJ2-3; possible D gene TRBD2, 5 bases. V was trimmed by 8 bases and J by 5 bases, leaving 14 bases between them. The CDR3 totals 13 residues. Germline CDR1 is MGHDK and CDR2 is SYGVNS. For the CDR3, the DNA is TGTGCCAGCTTTGGGCGGGCCGGAGATACGCAGTATTTT. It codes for CASFGRAGDTQYF.

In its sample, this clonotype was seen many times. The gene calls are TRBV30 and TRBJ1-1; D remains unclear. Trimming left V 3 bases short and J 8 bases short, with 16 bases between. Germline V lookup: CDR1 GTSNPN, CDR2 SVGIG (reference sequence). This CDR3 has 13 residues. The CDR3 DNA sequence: TGTGCCTGGAGGGAACCAGGATCACCGGAAGCTTTCTTT. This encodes CAWREPGSPEAFF.

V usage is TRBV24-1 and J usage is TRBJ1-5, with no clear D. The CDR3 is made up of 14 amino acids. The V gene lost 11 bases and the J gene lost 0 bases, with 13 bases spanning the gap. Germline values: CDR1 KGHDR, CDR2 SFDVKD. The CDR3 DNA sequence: TGTGCCATCTCGACGGTGAATAGCAATCAGCCCCAGCATTTT. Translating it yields CAISTVNSNQPQHF.

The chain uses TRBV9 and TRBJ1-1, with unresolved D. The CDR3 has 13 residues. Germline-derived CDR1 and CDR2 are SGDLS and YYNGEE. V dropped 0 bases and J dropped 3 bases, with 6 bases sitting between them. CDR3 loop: CASSVGTDTEAFF. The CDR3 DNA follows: TGTGCCAGCAGCGTAGGCACCGACACTGAAGCTTTCTTT.

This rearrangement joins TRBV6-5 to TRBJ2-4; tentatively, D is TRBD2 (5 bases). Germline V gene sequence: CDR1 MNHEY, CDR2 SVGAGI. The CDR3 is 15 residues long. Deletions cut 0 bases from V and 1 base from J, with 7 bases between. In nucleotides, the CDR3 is TGTGCCAGCAGTTACTCCGGGGTGGCCAAAAACATTCAGTACTTC. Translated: CASSYSGVAKNIQYF.

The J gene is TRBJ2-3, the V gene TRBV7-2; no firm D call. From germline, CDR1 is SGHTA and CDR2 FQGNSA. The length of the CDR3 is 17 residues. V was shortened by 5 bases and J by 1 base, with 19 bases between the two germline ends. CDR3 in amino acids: CASSPRPGSGGTDTQYF. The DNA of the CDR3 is TGTGCCAGCAGCCCCCGACCAGGTTCTGGCGGCACAGATACGCAGTATTTT.

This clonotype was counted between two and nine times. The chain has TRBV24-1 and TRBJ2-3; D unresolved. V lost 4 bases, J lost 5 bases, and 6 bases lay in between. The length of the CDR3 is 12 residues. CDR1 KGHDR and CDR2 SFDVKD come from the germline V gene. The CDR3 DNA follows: TGTGCCACCAGTGAGGGTGTAGATACGCAGTATTTT. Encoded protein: CATSEGVDTQYF.

The CDR3 sequence is CTGLAGSNEQFF. The CDR3, as DNA: TGCACAGGACTAGCGGGAAGCAATGAGCAGTTCTTC. The chain employs TRBV29-1 and TRBJ2-1; TRBD2 matches at 12 bases. CDR3 length: 12 amino acids. CDR1 is SQVTM, CDR2 ANQGSEA, per germline.

In nucleotides, the CDR3 is TGTGCCAGTAGTATAGTCTTGAACACTGAAGCTTTCTTT. Amino acids: CASSIVLNTEAFF. V usage is TRBV19 and J usage is TRBJ1-1; D gene unclear. This CDR3 is built from 13 residues. Germline V gives CDR1 LNHDA, CDR2 SQIVND (reference sequence). The V gene lost 1 base and the J gene lost 0 bases, with 3 bases spanning the gap.

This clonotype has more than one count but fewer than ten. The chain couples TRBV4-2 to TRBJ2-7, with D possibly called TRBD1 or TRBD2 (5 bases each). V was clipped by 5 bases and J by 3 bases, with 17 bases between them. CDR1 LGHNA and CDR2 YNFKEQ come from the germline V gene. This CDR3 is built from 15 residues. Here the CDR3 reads CASSAEMGTLYEQYF. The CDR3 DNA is TGTGCCAGCAGCGCAGAGATGGGGACCCTCTACGAGCAGTACTTC.

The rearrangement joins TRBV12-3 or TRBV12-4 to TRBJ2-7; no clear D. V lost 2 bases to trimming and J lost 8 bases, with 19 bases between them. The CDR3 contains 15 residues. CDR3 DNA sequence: TGTGCCAGCAGTTTAAGTCAAGACCGGGCTGTGAAGCAGTACTTC. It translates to CASSLSQDRAVKQYF.

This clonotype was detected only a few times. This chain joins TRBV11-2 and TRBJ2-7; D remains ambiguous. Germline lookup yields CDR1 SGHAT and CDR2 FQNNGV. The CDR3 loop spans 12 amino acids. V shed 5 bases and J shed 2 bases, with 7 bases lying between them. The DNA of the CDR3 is TGTGCCAGCAGCCGTAACCCCTACGAGCAGTACTTC. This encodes CASSRNPYEQYF.

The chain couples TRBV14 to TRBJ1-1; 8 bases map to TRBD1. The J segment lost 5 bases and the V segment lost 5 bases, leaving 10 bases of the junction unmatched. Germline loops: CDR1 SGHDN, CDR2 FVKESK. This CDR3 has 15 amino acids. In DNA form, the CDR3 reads TGTGCCAGCAGCAAGGGGGACAGGCGAAGAACTGAAGCTTTCTTT. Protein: CASSKGDRRRTEAFF.

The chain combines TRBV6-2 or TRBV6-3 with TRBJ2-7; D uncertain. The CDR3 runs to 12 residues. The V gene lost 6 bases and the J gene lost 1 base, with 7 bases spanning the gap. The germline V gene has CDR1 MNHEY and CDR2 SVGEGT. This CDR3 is CASRRQSYEQYF. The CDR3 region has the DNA TGTGCCAGCAGAAGACAATCCTACGAGCAGTACTTC.

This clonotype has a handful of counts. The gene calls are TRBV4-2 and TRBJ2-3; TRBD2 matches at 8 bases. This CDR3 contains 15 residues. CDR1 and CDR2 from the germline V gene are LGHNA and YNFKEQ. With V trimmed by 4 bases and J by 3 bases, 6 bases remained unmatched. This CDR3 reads CASSPSGLMTDTQYF. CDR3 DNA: TGTGCCAGCAGCCCTAGCGGGTTAATGACAGATACGCAGTATTTT.

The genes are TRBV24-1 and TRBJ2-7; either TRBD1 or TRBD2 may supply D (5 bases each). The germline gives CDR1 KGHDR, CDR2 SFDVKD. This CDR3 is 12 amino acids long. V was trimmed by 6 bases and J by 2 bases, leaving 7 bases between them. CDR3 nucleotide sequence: TGTGCCACCAGTCAGGGAGCCTACGAGCAGTACTTC. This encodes CATSQGAYEQYF.

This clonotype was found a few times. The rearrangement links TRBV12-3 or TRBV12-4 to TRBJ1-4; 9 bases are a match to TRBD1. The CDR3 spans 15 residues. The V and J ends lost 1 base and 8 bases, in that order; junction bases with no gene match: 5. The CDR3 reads CASSLDRGPVEKLFF. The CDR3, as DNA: TGTGCCAGCAGTTTAGACAGGGGGCCGGTGGAAAAACTGTTTTTT.

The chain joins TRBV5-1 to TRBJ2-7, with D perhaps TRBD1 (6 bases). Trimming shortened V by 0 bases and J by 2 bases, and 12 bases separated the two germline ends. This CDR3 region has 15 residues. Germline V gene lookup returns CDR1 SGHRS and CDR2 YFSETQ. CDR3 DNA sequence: TGCGCCAGCAGCTTGGGAACAGGGAGCACCTACGAGCAGTACTTC. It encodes CASSLGTGSTYEQYF.